This record looks at one T cell receptor (beta chain) sequence and its context. This clonotype was recorded a few times. No antigen is known for it. A read error may account for a junction end that differs from germline. The donors were roughly 39 Caucasian individuals from Russia, aged roughly 6 to 95 years, who were systemically healthy. Around 10 milliliters of peripheral blood were collected from each donor into EDTA-treated Vacutainer tubes. Ficoll-Paque density-gradient centrifugation was used to isolate PBMCs, with at least 6.5 million per sample. Trizol reagent was used to extract total RNA from PBMCs, with at least 5 micrograms per sample. For every donor, an aliquot of PBMCs went through flow cytometry to measure the percentages of naive CD45RAhigh/CD27high T cells. Sequences DFQATT (CDR1) and SNEGSKA (CDR2) are obtained from the germline V gene (reference sequence). Spanning cysteine to phenylalanine, the CDR3 consists of 13 amino acids. Of all the DNA, just the CDR3 is kept, 39 bases in frame from base 1.

These data are taken from a study of blood T cells in healthy people across ages (dated by TCRdb to about 2015). About the full investigation: Template switching captured roughly one uniquely barcoded TCR beta cDNA molecule per two T cells in model experiments. The study measured age-related changes in TCR beta repertoire diversity using deep sequencing normalized with unique cDNA molecular identifiers. Four age groups were formed from the donors: young (average approximately 15 years), middle-aged (around 39), aged (about 68) and long-lived (approximately 80). To avoid experimental bias, donors of different ages were randomly spread across the sequencing lanes. The study analyzed two additional independent replicas of 1 million unique cDNA reads from the same blood draw for two donors, one aged 18 to 29 and one aged 80 or older.

The receptor library was made with 5' RACE. Reads for this sample came from an Illumina HiSeq 2500. A second PCR of about 7 to 12 cycles was performed with a sample-barcoded 5' primer and a J-beta primer mix. A unique molecular identifier was introduced onto each TCR beta cDNA molecule by a template-switch 5' adaptor carrying 12 random nucleotides. Each sample yielded at least 2.5 million CDR3-containing paired-end reads. First-strand cDNA was synthesized from all RNA with the Mint cDNA synthesis kit, primed by a TRBC-specific oligonucleotide. All cDNA was treated with uracil-DNA glycosylase and then went through a first 18-cycle PCR with the universal primers M1SS and BC2_uni_R. Concerning the study's data processing: Each sample was normalized by randomly selecting 1 million high-quality reads, each carrying a distinct molecular identifier. Instead of being binned into consensus sequences, reads that shared molecular identifiers were thrown out. MiTCR, run with a Q25 quality threshold and the strictest error-elimination algorithm, handled CDR3 identification, clonotype clustering and error correction. A nonparametric unseen species model using Euler transformation provided a lower-bound estimate of total TCR beta diversity. TCRdb cleaned the public reads at Q25 with fastp, built clones with MiXCR and kept in-frame beta chains. Rows matching on CDR3 protein sequence are summarized as one entry with the most common DNA and genes. It is TCRdb's table, rather than the study itself, that gives the V and J calls and clone size. The sample has roughly 2 million distinct CDR3 sequences on record, about 49% of them singletons. The ten largest clones add up to less than 2.5% of the sample.

Results the study describes overall, beyond this receptor: Observed TCR beta diversity per million T cells fell roughly linearly with age, and a significant reduction was already apparent by age around 36. The long-lived group showed more naive CD4+ T cells, fewer expanded clones and increased TCR diversity than the aged group, suggesting age selection. Estimates of total diversity from one million sequenced T cells were regarded as lower bounds and underestimates. Donor CMV infection status was unknown, potentially confounding age-related changes in expanded clonotypes. Bulk unsorted PBMC profiling prevented conclusive comparison of naive and antigen-experienced compartments. There was a strong correlation between observed TCR beta diversity and the percentage of naive T cells measured by flow cytometry.

This TCR was recovered from a woman aged 40 to 50 in good health. The sequenced material came from blood. The chain is encoded by TRBV20-1 joined to TRBJ1-4; the D gene is unclear. The sequenced DNA: TGCTGTGCTAGAGATTTGGTCGATGAAAAACTGTTTTTT. Its coded protein is CCARDLVDEKLFF.